This T cell receptor beta chain was obtained from a study of identical twins. One entry per CDR3 protein results from TCRdb running MiXCR on the 5' RACE reads. Here the sample spans approximately 500,000 distinct CDR3 sequences, 24% being singletons. With 4 bases clipped from V and 6 bases from J, the junction kept 6 bases outside the gene matches. The length of the CDR3 is 14 residues. Germline values: CDR1 SGHDN, CDR2 FVKESK. This clonotype was counted a few times. The data were also submitted as part of a second study, on T cells expressing NK-cell markers. As reported in that work: HCMV specificity was not established for the expanded NKG2C+ T cell clones.

The sequenced material came from CD4+ T cells sorted from blood. The clonotype was recovered from a woman between 18 and 30 years old in good health. This chain joins TRBV14 and TRBJ2-1; 7 bases align to TRBD1. Here the CDR3 reads CASSRSRTGNEQFF. The CDR3 nucleotides read TGTGCCAGCAGCCGCTCGAGGACAGGCAATGAGCAGTTCTTC.